This paragraph covers one T cell receptor (beta chain) sequence. This clonotype was detected only a few times. What antigen it recognizes has not been identified. Base qualities are not recorded, but no much larger clone differs from it by a single base. The data stem from a study of T cells after yellow fever vaccination (dated by TCRdb to the late 2010s). For the study in its entirety: The SMART-Seq v4 Ultra Low Input RNA kit was used to prepare libraries from fractions with low cell numbers. Two healthy male donors made up the cohort, one aged 18 to 29 years and the other aged 30 to 39 years. Blood samples were taken at several timepoints before and after primary and secondary immunization, and bulk PBMC replicates and cell subsets were isolated. To follow T-cell clones before and after both primary and booster YFV17D yellow fever vaccination, bulk TCR alpha and beta repertoires underwent longitudinal sequencing.

V loses 0 bases of germline sequence and J loses 0 bases, and the interval between the two ends is 13 bases. Including the terminal cysteine and phenylalanine, the CDR3 comprises 18 residues. The CDR3 DNA has 54 bases and is translated from base 1. The germline V gene encodes CDR1 SGHRS and CDR2 YFSETQ. Synthesis of TCR cDNA relied on 5'RACE template switching, a step that introduced a universal primer site along with unique molecular identifiers. cDNA synthesis was primed from both the TCR alpha and TCR beta constant segments. Library amplification involved two PCR steps, and the second step added sample barcodes and sequencing adapters. Sequencing of libraries was performed on Illumina HiSeq 2500 (2x100 bp) or NovaSeq (2x150 bp). The original methods were these. Demultiplexing of reads and collapsing into UMI consensus sequences were performed with MIGEC, and V(D)J alignment was carried out with MiXCR. Vaccine-responding clonotypes were defined with edgeR using replicate PBMC samples, requiring FDR below 0.01 and a log2 fold change above 5 up to day 15. Bulk clonotypes were assigned CD4 or CD8 identity according to which sequenced CD4 or CD8 repertoire held them at higher abundance. The public reads were reanalyzed by TCRdb: fastp trimming at Q25, MiXCR alignment, in-frame beta chains only. A single entry per CDR3 protein holds the most common genes and DNA from its merged rows. TCRdb's processing, not the authors', yielded these V and J calls. The sample table shows under 300,000 distinct CDR3 sequences, and about 7% are seen once. The ten biggest clones cover roughly 0.9% of the sample.

The label giving this sample's treatment or condition can be read as: live attenuated yellow fever vaccine strain. A standard Ficoll-Paque protocol was used to isolate PBMCs from peripheral blood. CD4 and CD8 T-cell fractions were isolated with Dynabeads CD4 and CD8 positive selection kits. TriZol was used to extract RNA from bulk PBMCs, from CD4 and CD8 fractions, and from dextramer-positive and dextramer-negative fractions. Here is what the overall study found, with its caveats: Only a couple of donors were included in the study, so the extent to which the findings can be generalized is limited. FACS-sorted repertoires could contain abundant contaminating clonotypes from the bulk population, so computational filtering was required. A small share of clonotypes was detected in both CD4 and CD8 compartments, with the overlap likely arising from convergent recombination. Compared with the primary T-cell response, the secondary T-cell response was weaker but faster, peaking on day 5 rather than day 15. Most clones expanded after primary vaccination (about 96% of CD4 and approximately 90% of CD8) were re-detected after the booster, suggesting that broad memory maintenance occurred.

This chain joins TRBV5-1 to TRBJ2-6; D gene: possibly TRBD2, on 5 matching bases. This specimen was CD4+ T cells sorted from PBMCs, taken 15 days after the yellow fever booster vaccination. This TCR was sampled from a young man who received the YFV17D yellow fever vaccine. At the DNA level, the sequence is TGCGCCAGCAGCTTGGATAACGGGGTAGGCTCTGGGGCCAACGTCCTGACTTTC. It specifies CASSLDNGVGSGANVLTF.